The clone carrying this TCR beta chain was detected a few times. These data originate in a study of shared clonotypes between healthy human individuals. Per germline, CDR1 MNHEY and CDR2 SMNVEV (reference sequence). Trimming left V 5 bases short and J 4 bases short, with 12 bases between. This CDR3 contains 14 residues. Here immunoSEQ multiplex PCR was the method, and the copy in TCRdb shows in-frame clones only, minus some. The data show approximately 470,000 clones, around 80% seen once. This clonotype originated in a woman in her 40s in good health. Some clones in this sample may be carry-over from other donors' samples. The V gene is TRBV27, the J gene TRBJ1-5; D is undetermined. The material sequenced was PBMCs. Here the CDR3 DNA reads TGTGCCAGCAGTCCCCGCCTGGGGAATCAGCCCCAGCATTTT. Translating it yields CASSPRLGNQPQHF.